This TCR beta chain derives from a study of T-cell memory formation after mild COVID-19. Study-level information: Clusters of TCRs were largely donor specific. Whole-study findings and limits: Later expanders leaned CD4+, whereas day 15 to 85 contracting clones were balanced CD4/CD8.

Germline V lookup: CDR1 GTSNPN, CDR2 SVGIG (reference sequence). V lost 0 bases, J lost 6 bases, and 9 bases lay in between. CDR3 size: 13 residues. TCRdb re-called the 5' RACE reads through MiXCR, storing one row per CDR3 protein. The sample shows about 410,000 distinct CDR3 sequences, 15% to 20% of them seen only once. Concerning this clonotype itself: What it binds is unknown.

Sequencing was carried out using PBMCs or a T cell subset sorted from them (not recorded which). The gene calls are TRBV30 and TRBJ2-1; D gene unclear. This TCR derives from a man younger than 30 who had mild COVID-19 (a few samples of this study predate the infection). Cell type and time point are not known. The DNA for the CDR3 is TGTGCCTGGAGTGTAGTCACAGTCAATGAGCAGTTCTTC. It is translated as CAWSVVTVNEQFF.